The clone carrying this T cell receptor (beta chain) was recorded many times. This specimen belongs to a study of T-cell memory formation after mild COVID-19. TCRdb processed the 5' RACE reads anew with MiXCR; each CDR3 protein has one entry. Here the sample spans 300,000 to 350,000 distinct CDR3 sequences, roughly a fifth being singletons. Deletions cut 1 base from V and 2 bases from J, with 10 bases between. The V gene's germline CDR1 is SGHTA and CDR2 FQGNSA. This CDR3 is built from 15 residues. The specimen sequenced was PBMCs or a T cell subset sorted from them (not recorded which). The clonotype comes from a man aged 18-30 years who had mild COVID-19 (a few samples of this study predate the infection). Cell type and time point are not known. V is TRBV7-2 and J is TRBJ2-3; the D gene is possibly TRBD2 (6 bases). CDR3 nucleotide sequence: TGTGCCAGCAGCTTAGGGCTAGCGCACACAGATACGCAGTATTTT. It codes for CASSLGLAHTDTQYF. The whole variable domain, remainder taken from reference TRBV7-2 and TRBJ2-3, is GAGVSQSPSNKVTEKGKDVELRCDPISGHTALYWYRQSLGQGLEFLIYFQGNSAPDKSGLPSDRFSAERTGGSVSTLTIQRTQQEDSAVYLCASSLGLAHTDTQYFGPGTRLTVL.